This entry is about one T cell receptor beta chain. Its target is unknown. The CDR3 runs 14 residues. From germline, CDR1 is SGHTA and CDR2 FQGTGA. Trimming stripped 5 bases from V and 5 bases from J, with 12 bases between. Vbeta (60) and Jbeta (13) primers were used in the PCR. Generated by immunoSEQ multiplex PCR, the TCRdb table keeps only in-frame clones and is missing some. The sample holds about 140,000 clones, around 68% seen once. This entry comes from a study of cytomegalovirus exposure and HLA in healthy donors. Whole-study context: The study's early data release held around 85 million unique TCRs from HLA-typed donors. Notes on the study in general: In a later analysis, TCR association rates varied by HLA locus: DRB1 most, HLA-C fewest. Using the classifier, cytomegalovirus status was reportedly diagnosed with high specificity and sensitivity. Through in vitro validation, a few CMV-associated chains were shown to be specific for CMV antigens.

The gene calls are TRBV7-3 and TRBJ2-2; a weak D match, TRBD1 (5 bases). The sequencing sample was made of PBMCs. The clonotype originates from a man aged 25 to 40 in good health and CMV-seropositive. The CDR3 bases are TGTGCCAGCAGCCCCCCCAGGGAAACCGGGGAGCTGTTTTTT. It specifies CASSPPRETGELFF.